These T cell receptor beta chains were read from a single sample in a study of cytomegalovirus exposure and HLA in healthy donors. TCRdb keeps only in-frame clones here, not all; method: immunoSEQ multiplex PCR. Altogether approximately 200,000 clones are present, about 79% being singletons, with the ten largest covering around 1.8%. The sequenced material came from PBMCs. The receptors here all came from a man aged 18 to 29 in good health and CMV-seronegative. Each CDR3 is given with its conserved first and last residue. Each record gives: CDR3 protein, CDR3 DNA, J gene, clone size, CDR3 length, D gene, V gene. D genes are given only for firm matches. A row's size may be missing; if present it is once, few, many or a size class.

CASSSSGRGGYEQFF	TGTGCCAGCAGCTCTTCCGGGCGGGGGGGATATGAGCAGTTCTTC	TRBJ2-1	NA	15	TRBD2	TRBV11-3
CASSFYLNGTPEGTEAFF	TGTGCCAGCAGCTTCTACCTCAATGGGACCCCGGAGGGCACTGAAGCTTTCTTT	TRBJ1-1	NA	18	NA	TRBV7-6
CASSASSYNEQFF	TGTGCCAGCAGTGCGAGCTCCTACAATGAGCAGTTCTTC	TRBJ2-1	NA	13	NA	TRBV27
CASTLGQGGYNEQFF	TGTGCCAGCACCTTGGGACAGGGAGGGTACAATGAGCAGTTCTTC	TRBJ2-1	NA	15	TRBD1	TRBV11-1
CSSSLTDTQYF	TGTTCCAGCAGCCTCACAGATACGCAGTATTTT	TRBJ2-3	few	11	NA	TRBV7-9
CASSPPKGGSAYGYTF	TGTGCCAGCTCACCACCGAAGGGAGGCAGCGCCTATGGCTACACCTTC	TRBJ1-2	NA	16	NA	TRBV18
CASSIEAGSYEQYF	TGTGCCAGTAGTATCGAGGCCGGCTCCTACGAGCAGTACTTC	TRBJ2-7	NA	14	NA	TRBV19
CASSFGTENTYNSPLHF	TGTGCCAGCAGCTTCGGGACAGAAAATACATATAATTCACCCCTCCACTTT	TRBJ1-6	once	17	TRBD1	TRBV7-2
CAAGQGDNEQFF	TGTGCTGCGGGACAGGGAGACAATGAGCAGTTCTTC	TRBJ2-1	NA	12	TRBD1	TRBV6-5
CATRDNSANTGELFF	TGCGCCACCCGAGACAACTCCGCGAACACCGGGGAGCTGTTTTTT	TRBJ2-2	few	15	NA	TRBV5-1
CAISESSRGVEQYF	TGTGCCATCAGTGAGTCGTCCAGGGGGGTCGAGCAGTACTTC	TRBJ2-7	NA	14	NA	TRBV10-3
CASSPAEDTQYF	TGTGCCAGCTCACCAGCGGAAGATACGCAGTATTTT	TRBJ2-3	NA	12	NA	TRBV18
CASSLARQAQYF	TGTGCCAGCAGCTTAGCCCGACAGGCGCAGTACTTC	TRBJ2-7	NA	12	NA	TRBV7-9
CASSYRTGFGNTIYF	TGTGCCAGCAGTTACCGGACTGGATTCGGAAACACCATATATTTT	TRBJ1-3	NA	15	NA	TRBV6-5
CASSYGLSGGFYEQYF	TGTGCCAGCAGTTACGGACTTAGCGGGGGGTTCTACGAGCAGTACTTC	TRBJ2-7	few	16	TRBD2	TRBV6-5
CASSSRATRWEQYF	TGTGCCAGCAGTTCCCGAGCGACCCGGTGGGAGCAGTACTTC	TRBJ2-7	NA	14	NA	TRBV6-5
CASSQQPGQGNTEAFF	TGTGCCAGCAGCCAGCAACCTGGACAGGGCAACACTGAAGCTTTCTTT	TRBJ1-1	NA	16	TRBD1	TRBV7-3
CASSNGQGGWAKLFF	TGTGCCAGCAGCAACGGACAGGGAGGGTGGGCAAAACTGTTTTTT	TRBJ1-4	NA	15	NA	TRBV21-1
CASSYFPDNQETQYF	TGTGCCAGCAGTTACTTTCCGGACAACCAAGAGACCCAGTACTTC	TRBJ2-5	NA	15	NA	TRBV6-5
CASGGAGGHGELFF	TGTGCCAGCGGAGGAGCGGGGGGGCACGGGGAGCTGTTTTTT	TRBJ2-2	NA	14	TRBD2	TRBV7-6
CASSSHGGNTEAFF	TGTGCCAGCAGCTCACACGGAGGGAACACTGAAGCTTTCTTT	TRBJ1-1	once	14	NA	TRBV7-9
CASSLEGPGLITDTQYF	TGTGCCAGCAGCTTGGAGGGGCCGGGACTCATCACAGATACGCAGTATTTT	TRBJ2-3	NA	17	NA	TRBV5-4
CASSSPVGYTF	TGTGCCAGCAGTTCCCCTGTTGGCTACACCTTC	TRBJ1-2	NA	11	NA	TRBV4-2
CASSRTGVAPFF	TGTGCCAGCAGCAGAACAGGGGTAGCCCCGTTCTTC	TRBJ2-1	NA	12	TRBD1	TRBV28
CASSTGQPQHF	TGTGCCAGCAGCACTGGTCAGCCCCAGCATTTT	TRBJ1-5	once	11	NA	TRBV2
CASSLAAWTGVDTEAFF	TGCGCCAGCAGCTTGGCTGCGTGGACAGGAGTGGACACTGAAGCTTTCTTT	TRBJ1-1	few	17	TRBD1	TRBV5-1
CASSVGGTATYEQYF	TGTGCCAGCAGCGTAGGGGGGACAGCAACCTACGAGCAGTACTTC	TRBJ2-7	NA	15	TRBD1	TRBV9
CASSQDRFLEGYTF	TGTGCCAGCAGCCAGGACAGGTTCTTAGAAGGCTACACCTTC	TRBJ1-2	NA	14	TRBD1	TRBV4-2
CASSLDQPGGLFNSPLHF	TGTGCCAGCAGCTTAGATCAACCAGGGGGCCTTTTTAATTCACCCCTCCACTTT	TRBJ1-6	NA	18	TRBD1	TRBV11-2
CASSLRRTGNTGELFF	TGTGCTAGCAGCTTAAGAAGGACAGGGAACACCGGGGAGCTGTTTTTT	TRBJ2-2	NA	16	TRBD1	TRBV7-7
CASSLAPGTSGRNEQFF	TGTGCCAGCAGCTTAGCCCCCGGGACTAGCGGGAGAAATGAGCAGTTCTTC	TRBJ2-1	NA	17	TRBD2	TRBV7-2
CASSQDTGGSGNTIYF	TGCGCCAGCAGCCAGGACACAGGGGGATCTGGAAACACCATATATTTT	TRBJ1-3	NA	16	TRBD1	TRBV4-3
CASSLERALEPQHF	TGTGCCAGCAGCTTAGAGCGCGCGCTGGAACCCCAGCATTTT	TRBJ1-5	NA	14	NA	TRBV7-8
CASRDRGQGNTGELFF	TGTGCCAGCAGGGACAGGGGGCAAGGGAACACCGGGGAGCTGTTTTTT	TRBJ2-2	NA	16	TRBD1	TRBV7-2
CASSYGTGSSYEQYF	TGTGCCAGCAGTTACGGGACAGGGTCGTCCTACGAGCAGTACTTC	TRBJ2-7	NA	15	TRBD1	TRBV6-6
CASSPRMEYTGELFF	TGCGCCAGCAGCCCTAGGATGGAATACACCGGGGAGCTGTTTTTT	TRBJ2-2	few	15	NA	TRBV5-1
CASSLGRGNTEAFF	TGTGCCAGCAGCTTAGGGAGGGGGAACACTGAAGCTTTCTTT	TRBJ1-1	NA	14	NA	TRBV7-6
CASSLGGQGYEQYF	TGTGCCAGCAGCTTAGGAGGACAGGGCTACGAGCAGTACTTC	TRBJ2-7	NA	14	TRBD1	TRBV7-9
CASSPGQGADTQYF	TGTGCCAGCAGCCCAGGACAGGGAGCAGATACGCAGTATTTT	TRBJ2-3	NA	14	TRBD1	TRBV7-8
CASSHWTGLMYNEQFF	TGTGCCAGCAGCCATTGGACAGGACTAATGTACAATGAGCAGTTCTTC	TRBJ2-1	NA	16	NA	TRBV7-9
CSSSETVGDYSNQPQHF	TGTTCCAGCAGCGAGACAGTTGGGGATTATAGCAATCAGCCCCAGCATTTT	TRBJ1-5	NA	17	NA	TRBV7-9
CASSPTGTSHNEQYF	TGTGCCAGCAGCCCGACCGGGACTAGCCACAACGAGCAGTACTTC	TRBJ2-7	NA	15	TRBD2	TRBV7-3
CSVEVQLNEQFF	TGCAGCGTTGAAGTACAGTTGAATGAGCAGTTCTTC	TRBJ2-1	NA	12	NA	TRBV29-1
CASSQDQGNYEQYF	TGCGCCAGCAGCCAAGACCAGGGTAACTACGAGCAGTACTTC	TRBJ2-7	NA	14	NA	TRBV4-1
CAWRDTQGLNTEAFF	TGTGCCTGGAGGGACACACAGGGCTTGAACACTGAAGCTTTCTTT	TRBJ1-1	NA	15	NA	TRBV30
CASSPLGSRGTGELFF	TGTGCCAGCAGTCCTCTGGGGAGTCGTGGCACCGGGGAGCTGTTTTTT	TRBJ2-2	NA	16	NA	TRBV28
CASRLPVDFSPATDTQYF	TGTGCCAGCAGACTACCGGTCGACTTCTCGCCAGCCACAGATACGCAGTATTTT	TRBJ2-3	NA	18	NA	TRBV7-9
CASSYSGQLNTEAFF	TGTGCCAGCAGTTACTCGGGACAGCTGAACACTGAAGCTTTCTTT	TRBJ1-1	NA	15	TRBD1	TRBV6-5